This T cell receptor beta chain was retrieved from a study of cytomegalovirus exposure and HLA in healthy donors. Study conclusions and caveats: It was assumed in the presence/absence analyses that sequencing depth was roughly uniform across donors. TRBV6-2, TRBV6-3 and some other V segments were unresolvable in 87-base-pair reads. According to an earlier analysis, most TCR beta V segments yielded productive rearrangements about 87% or about 30% of the time.

From germline, CDR1 is SEHNR and CDR2 FQNEAQ (reference sequence). Trimming removed 5 bases from V and 0 bases from J, with 10 bases in between. CDR3 size: 14 residues. Amplification used 60 Vbeta primers and 13 Jbeta primers. Clones were sequenced by immunoSEQ multiplex PCR, and TCRdb holds only the in-frame ones, with some missing. The sample comprises 150,000 to 200,000 clones, approximately 84% of which are singletons, and about 5% rests with the top ten. In nominal health when sampled, donors likely had unrecorded immune exposures nonetheless. On this clone: The antigen is not known.

This TCR came from a woman between 45 and 60 years old in good health and CMV-seropositive. This rearrangement joins TRBV7-9 to TRBJ1-1; the D gene is possibly TRBD1 (5 bases). Sequences were obtained from PBMCs. The CDR3 spells CASSPAGVNTEAFF. The CDR3 DNA is TGTGCCAGCAGCCCGGCGGGGGTGAACACTGAAGCTTTCTTT.